This entry lists 32 T cell receptor beta chains sequenced from one sample in a study of blood T cell repertoires in COVID-19. Libraries were prepared by immunoSEQ multiplex PCR; TCRdb keeps only in-frame clonotypes and omits some of them. This table holds approximately 160,000 clones, over 75% found once. The sequencing input was peripheral blood. The receptors were sampled from a man in his 70s who had recovered from COVID-19.

The J gene is TRBJ2-6, the V gene TRBV9, with TRBD2 matching over 7 bases. The CDR3 has 18 residues. Germline V gene lookup returns CDR1 SGDLS and CDR2 YYNGEE. Trimming took 3 bases from V and 0 from J; bases not matched to a gene: 9. Here the CDR3 reads CASSAGGEISSGANVLTF. As DNA, the CDR3 is TGTGCCAGCAGCGCGGGAGGAGAGATCAGCTCTGGGGCCAACGTCCTGACTTTC. The full variable domain, rest sourced from reference TRBV9 and TRBJ2-6, is DSGVTQTPKHLITATGQRVTLRCSPRSGDLSVYWYQQSLDQGLQFLIQYYNGEERAKGNILERFSAQQFPDLHSELNLSSLELGDSALYFCASSAGGEISSGANVLTFGAGSRLTVL.

The sample holds one count of this clone. The gene calls are TRBV28 and TRBJ1-5; D may be TRBD1 (5 bases). The CDR3 sequence is 16 residues long. V was pared by 1 base and J by 1 base, with 11 bases between. Per germline, CDR1 MDHEN and CDR2 SYDVKM. CDR3 bases: TGTGCCAGCAGTTTATCACTCAGGGCGAGCAATCAGCCCCAGCATTTT. It yields the protein CASSLSLRASNQPQHF.

This chain joins TRBV13 and TRBJ2-3, with 11 bases identical to TRBD2. Trimming at V came to 5 bases and at J to 7 bases, leaving 8 bases not matched to a gene. This CDR3 comprises 15 residues. Germline V gene data show CDR1 as PRHDT and CDR2 as FYEKMQ (reference sequence). CDR3 DNA sequence: TGTGCCAGCAGCCCCCGGACTAGCGGGCCTAATACGCAGTATTTT. Translated, it gives CASSPRTSGPNTQYF.

This chain links TRBV7-2 with TRBJ2-5, with 11 bases fitting TRBD2. Germline V gives CDR1 SGHTA, CDR2 FQGNSA. Trimming removed 0 bases from V and 0 bases from J; junction bases left unmatched: 0. The CDR3 has 16 residues. As DNA, the CDR3 is TGTGCCAGCAGCTTAGCACTAGCGGGAGACCAAGAGACCCAGTACTTC. Its translation is CASSLALAGDQETQYF. Drawing the rest from reference TRBV7-2 and TRBJ2-5, the complete variable domain is GAGVSQSPSNKVTEKGKDVELRCDPISGHTALYWYRQSLGQGLEFLIYFQGNSAPDKSGLPSDRFSAERTGGSVSTLTIQRTQQEDSAVYLCASSLALAGDQETQYFGPGTRLLVL.

The genes are TRBV28 and TRBJ2-7; 7 nucleotides agree with TRBD2. V dropped 2 bases and J dropped 3; count of bases not matched to a gene: 7. This CDR3 is built from 15 residues. Germline V CDR1 and CDR2: MDHEN, SYDVKM. Here the CDR3 DNA reads TGTGCCAGCAGTTTAAGCGGACTAGAAGACTACGAGCAGTACTTC. This encodes CASSLSGLEDYEQYF.

The V and J genes are TRBV6-2 or TRBV6-3 and TRBJ1-3; no firm D call. V was clipped by 4 bases and J by 0 bases, with 13 bases between them. CDR1 and CDR2 (germline): MNHEY, SVGEGT. The CDR3 is 16 amino acids. The CDR3 DNA reads TGTGCCAGCAGTTTACAGACGGCGGGCTCTGGAAACACCATATATTTT. Its protein product is CASSLQTAGSGNTIYF.

The V and J genes are TRBV10-3 and TRBJ1-2; 7 positions agree with TRBD1. V shed 2 bases and J 4 bases; nucleotides not matched to a gene: 4. CDR1 is ENHRY and CDR2 is SYGVKD in the germline V gene. This CDR3 region has 14 residues. DNA of the CDR3: TGTGCCATCAGTGAGGGAGGGGGCTCCTATGGCTACACCTTC. It specifies CAISEGGGSYGYTF.

This sequence joins TRBV11-2 and TRBJ2-4; TRBD2 is a possible D gene (6 bases). Deletions cut 0 bases from V and 9 bases from J, with 12 bases between. Germline CDR1 and CDR2: SGHAT and FQNNGV. There are 14 residues in the CDR3. The CDR3 DNA reads TGTGCCAGCAGCTTAGAAGTGACTAGGACCATTCAGTACTTC. This sequence encodes CASSLEVTRTIQYF.

The chain joins TRBV7-9 to TRBJ2-7, with 7 bases fitting TRBD1. The junction had 2 bases not matched to a gene; V was cut back by 1 base and J by 2 bases. The germline gives CDR1 SEHNR, CDR2 FQNEAQ (reference sequence). This CDR3 is built from 14 residues. CDR3 coding DNA: TGTGCCAGCAGCTTAGGAGGGGGCGCCTACGAGCAGTACTTC. This codes for CASSLGGGAYEQYF.

This clone was recorded only once. V gene TRBV2 combines with J gene TRBJ2-5; 13 nucleotides line up with TRBD2. CDR3 length: 15 residues. The V segment lost 6 bases and the J segment 5 bases; nucleotides outside the gene matches: 6. From germline, CDR1 is SNHLY and CDR2 FYNNEI. Written as DNA, the CDR3 is TGTGCCAGCAGGGCACTAGCGGGAGGGCTTGAGACCCAGTACTTC. Translating gives CASRALAGGLETQYF.

The chain has TRBV6-5 and TRBJ2-7, with a tentative D call TRBD1 (5 bases). This CDR3 comprises 13 residues. The V gene lost 4 bases and the J gene lost 3 bases, with 10 bases spanning the gap. Germline CDR1 MNHEY, CDR2 SVGAGI. CDR3 sequence reads: CASSSADIYEQYF. In nucleotides, the CDR3 is TGTGCCAGCAGTTCCGCGGACATCTACGAGCAGTACTTC.

The rearrangement uses TRBV12-3 or TRBV12-4 and TRBJ2-7; perhaps TRBD1 as D (6 bases). V lost 5 bases and J lost 3, with 11 bases in between. The CDR3 extends over 13 amino acids. The CDR3, as DNA: TGTGCCAGCAGTAGACAGGACAGCTACGAGCAGTACTTC. It specifies CASSRQDSYEQYF.

The rearrangement joins TRBV5-1 to TRBJ2-5; a weak D match, TRBD1 (6 bases). Germline-derived CDR1 and CDR2 are SGHRS and YFSETQ. The CDR3 extends over 17 amino acids. Trimming stripped 4 bases from V and 5 bases from J, with 24 bases between. CDR3 protein: CASSPYLDSTSMETQYF. The CDR3 bases are TGCGCCAGCAGCCCCTACCTGGACAGCACAAGCATGGAGACCCAGTACTTC.

This clone has just a few counts. This chain connects TRBV6-6 to TRBJ2-1, with 7 bases identical to TRBD1. The ends lost 10 bases at V and 8 bases at J; junction bases unmatched: 14. The V gene's germline CDR1 is MNHNY and CDR2 SVGAGI (reference sequence). This CDR3 is built from 14 residues. The CDR3 coding sequence is TGTGCCACTTCCCACCCCCAACAGGGGCATGAGCAGTTCTTC. This translates into CATSHPQQGHEQFF.

The chain is built from TRBV3-1 (or the pseudogene TRBV3-2) and TRBJ1-2; tentative D call: TRBD1 (6 bases). V lost 2 bases to trimming and J lost 1 base, with 14 bases between them. The CDR3 loop spans 16 amino acids. Per the germline V gene, CDR1 is LGHDT and CDR2 is YNNKEL (reference sequence). Written as DNA, the CDR3 is TGTGCCAGCAGCCAATCGGGGGGCCTCGGTAACTATGGCTACACCTTC. Translation: CASSQSGGLGNYGYTF.

This clone was seen many times. This chain connects TRBV5-1 to TRBJ1-1; 7 nucleotides align to TRBD1. The trim removed 4 bases at V and 4 bases at J, leaving 16 bases unmatched. Germline lookup yields CDR1 SGHRS and CDR2 YFSETQ. CDR3 length: 17 amino acids. The CDR3 sequence: CASSVGIPGGKGTEAFF. DNA of the CDR3: TGCGCCAGCAGCGTGGGTATCCCAGGGGGAAAAGGCACTGAAGCTTTCTTT.

The V call is TRBV6-5, the J call TRBJ2-7; 12 bases match TRBD2. The germline V gene has CDR1 MNHEY and CDR2 SVGAGI. Unmatched junction bases numbered 7, after V lost 6 bases and J lost 4 bases. This CDR3 contains 15 residues. CDR3 residues: CASSSGTSGYYEQYF. In nucleotides, the CDR3 is TGTGCCAGCAGCTCCGGGACTAGCGGGTATTACGAGCAGTACTTC.

This clone was counted a few times. The chain couples TRBV4-1 to TRBJ2-7; weak D call: TRBD1 (6 bases). This CDR3 has 15 residues. Germline CDR1 reads MGHRA; CDR2 reads YSYEKL. Trimming shortened V by 1 base and J by 3 bases, and 13 bases separated the two germline ends. The CDR3 DNA is TGCGCCAGCAGCCAAGCTGATGGGGGCCTCTACGAGCAGTACTTC. It codes for CASSQADGGLYEQYF.

This chain connects TRBV10-2 to TRBJ1-3; a possible D gene is TRBD1 (5 bases). The CDR3 is 14 residues long. Trimming left V 5 bases short and J 0 bases short, with 8 bases between. CDR1 is WSHSY, CDR2 SAAADI, per germline. The CDR3 nucleotides are TGCGCCAGCAGTTTAACAGGCTCTGGAAACACCATATATTTT. This gives the protein CASSLTGSGNTIYF.

The rearrangement joins TRBV7-8 to TRBJ1-1; 12 bases align to TRBD1. This CDR3 comprises 17 residues. The V segment lost 5 bases and the J segment 5 bases; nucleotides outside the gene matches: 12. CDR1 and CDR2 (germline): SGHVS, FQNEAQ. This CDR3 is CASSPAGQGAPRTEAFF. DNA of the CDR3: TGTGCCAGCAGCCCAGCGGGACAGGGGGCCCCGAGGACTGAAGCTTTCTTT. Full variable domain (outside the CDR3, taken from reference TRBV7-8 and TRBJ1-1): GAGVSQSPRYKVAKRGQDVALRCDPISGHVSLFWYQQALGQGPEFLTYFQNEAQLDKSGLPSDRFFAERPEGSVSTLKIQRTQQEDSAVYLCASSPAGQGAPRTEAFFGQGTRLTVV.

This sequence joins TRBV7-6 and TRBJ2-7; 10 bases agree with TRBD1. The CDR3 is 14 residues long. V dropped 5 bases and J dropped 5; count of bases not matched to a gene: 6. CDR1 is SGHVS, CDR2 FNYEAQ, per germline. The CDR3 coding sequence is TGTGCCAGCAGCGGGGGGGACAGGGGTCACGAGCAGTACTTC. As protein: CASSGGDRGHEQYF.

This chain links TRBV6-6 with TRBJ2-4, with TRBD2 as a possible D gene (5 bases). The CDR3 is made up of 11 amino acids. With 5 bases removed from V and 6 bases from J, the gap between germline ends came to 5 bases. The V gene's germline CDR1 is MNHNY and CDR2 SVGAGI (reference sequence). The DNA for the CDR3 is TGTGCCAGCAGTAGCGGAAACATTCAGTACTTC. This codes for CASSSGNIQYF.

As for this clone: The junction differs from germline at one of its ends, possibly a read error. The rearrangement joins TRBV5-5 to TRBJ2-7; D unclear. Germline loops: CDR1 SGHKS, CDR2 YYEKEE (reference sequence). This CDR3 is built from 12 residues. The CDR3 DNA sequence: TGTGCCAGCAGCTCGCTTTCAGCACACTATACCTTC. It yields the protein CASSSLSAHYTF.

This chain links TRBV9 with TRBJ1-1, with D hard to call. Trimming removed 0 bases at V and 4 bases at J, with 10 bases between. Per germline, CDR1 SGDLS and CDR2 YYNGEE. This CDR3 comprises 14 residues. This CDR3 is CASSVGPSGTEAFF. As DNA, the CDR3 is TGTGCCAGCAGCGTAGGGCCGTCGGGCACTGAAGCTTTCTTT.

The sample holds a few counts of this clone. The chain carries TRBV5-1 and TRBJ1-5; the D is unclear. Trimming removed 0 bases from V and 7 bases from J, with 11 bases in between. This CDR3 has 14 amino acids. Germline CDR1 SGHRS, CDR2 YFSETQ. For the CDR3, the DNA is TGCGCCAGCAGCTTGGAGCCCGATTCCCAGCCCCAGCATTTT. It is translated as CASSLEPDSQPQHF.

The V gene is TRBV12-3 or TRBV12-4, the J gene TRBJ1-2; a possible D gene is TRBD1 (6 bases). This CDR3 is built from 12 residues. V lost 6 bases, J lost 7 bases, and 12 bases lay in between. DNA for the CDR3: TGTGCCAGCAGCTTTGGACAGAGTGGCTACACCTTC. Translation gives CASSFGQSGYTF.

This chain connects TRBV5-4 to TRBJ1-1; tentative D call: TRBD1 (6 bases). The length of the CDR3 is 14 residues. The V end lost 2 bases, the J end lost 1 base, and 9 bases lay between the germline ends. Germline V gene sequence: CDR1 SGHNT, CDR2 YYREEE (reference sequence). CDR3 coding DNA: TGTGCCAGCAGCTTTCCGGGACAGAACACTGAAGCTTTCTTT. Its protein product is CASSFPGQNTEAFF.

This chain links TRBV3-1 (or the pseudogene TRBV3-2) with TRBJ2-5; 10 bases are shared with TRBD2. Germline trimming cut 1 base from V and 5 bases from J; bases unmatched to any gene: 7. CDR1 LGHDT and CDR2 YNNKEL come from the germline V gene (reference sequence). This CDR3 has 16 residues. The CDR3 region is CASSQGLAGVGETQYF. CDR3 nucleotide sequence: TGTGCCAGCAGCCAAGGTCTAGCGGGAGTAGGGGAGACCCAGTACTTC.

The chain carries TRBV7-3 and TRBJ2-2, with D perhaps matching TRBD1 (6 bases). Trimming removed 4 bases from V and 13 bases from J, with 13 bases in between. This CDR3 has 12 residues. Germline V CDR1 and CDR2: SGHTA, FQGTGA. The CDR3 coding sequence is TGTGCCAGCAGCTCCCCCGGGACAAGGCTGTTTTTT. It is translated as CASSSPGTRLFF.

The table lists this clone with a count of one. This chain links TRBV6-5 with TRBJ2-7; 8 positions match TRBD2. The CDR3 totals 14 residues. J was trimmed by 0 bases and V by 8 bases; bases with no gene match: 6. Germline V CDR1 and CDR2: MNHEY, SVGAGI. The DNA of the CDR3 is TGTGCCAGCCTAAAGCGGGGGAACTCCTACGAGCAGTACTTC. It codes for CASLKRGNSYEQYF.

The rearrangement joins TRBV27 to TRBJ2-7; D is perhaps TRBD2 (6 bases). CDR3 length: 14 residues. Germline loops: CDR1 MNHEY, CDR2 SMNVEV (reference sequence). V lost 3 bases to trimming and J lost 0 bases, with 9 bases between them. The chain's CDR3 is CASSFRESSYEQYF. The CDR3, as DNA: TGTGCCAGCAGTTTCCGGGAGAGCTCCTACGAGCAGTACTTC.

The gene calls are TRBV6-1 and TRBJ1-5; TRBD1 might be the D (6 bases). The V gene's germline CDR1 is MNHNS and CDR2 SASEGT. Deletions cut 0 bases from V and 7 bases from J, with 13 bases between. CDR3 length: 15 amino acids. Here the CDR3 DNA reads TGTGCCAGCAGTGAAGCGTCGGGGGGCCAGCAGCCCCAGCATTTT. It yields the protein CASSEASGGQQPQHF.